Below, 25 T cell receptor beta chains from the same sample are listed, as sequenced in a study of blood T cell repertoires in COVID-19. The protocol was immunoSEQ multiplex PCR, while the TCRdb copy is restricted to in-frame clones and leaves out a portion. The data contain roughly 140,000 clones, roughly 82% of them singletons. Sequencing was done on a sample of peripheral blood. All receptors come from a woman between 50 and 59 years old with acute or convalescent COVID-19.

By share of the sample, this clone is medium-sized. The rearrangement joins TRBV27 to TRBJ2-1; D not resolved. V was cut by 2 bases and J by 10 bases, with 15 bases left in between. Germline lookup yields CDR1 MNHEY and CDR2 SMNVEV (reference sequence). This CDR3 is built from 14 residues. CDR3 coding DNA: TGTGCCAGCAGTTTAAGCGCCCCCTTGGAGGAGCAGTTCTTC. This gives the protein CASSLSAPLEEQFF.

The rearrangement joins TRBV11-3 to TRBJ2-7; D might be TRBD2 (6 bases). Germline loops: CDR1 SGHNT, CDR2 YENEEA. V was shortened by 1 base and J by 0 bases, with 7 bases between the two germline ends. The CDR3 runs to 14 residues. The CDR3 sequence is CASSLGGDSYEQYF. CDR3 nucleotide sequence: TGTGCCAGCAGCTTAGGGGGGGACTCCTACGAGCAGTACTTC.

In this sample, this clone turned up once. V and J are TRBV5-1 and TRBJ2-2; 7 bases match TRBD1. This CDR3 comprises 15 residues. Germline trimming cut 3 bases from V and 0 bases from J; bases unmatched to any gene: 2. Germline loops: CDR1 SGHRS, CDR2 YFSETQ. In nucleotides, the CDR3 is TGCGCCAGCAGCTCCGGGACAGCGAACACCGGGGAGCTGTTTTTT. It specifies CASSSGTANTGELFF.

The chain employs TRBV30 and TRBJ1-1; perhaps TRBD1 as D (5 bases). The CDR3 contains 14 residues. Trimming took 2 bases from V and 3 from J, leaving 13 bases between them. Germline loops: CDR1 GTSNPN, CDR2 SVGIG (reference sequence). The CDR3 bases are TGTGCCTGGAGTACCCGGGGGGGGTACACTGAAGCTTTCTTT. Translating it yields CAWSTRGGYTEAFF.

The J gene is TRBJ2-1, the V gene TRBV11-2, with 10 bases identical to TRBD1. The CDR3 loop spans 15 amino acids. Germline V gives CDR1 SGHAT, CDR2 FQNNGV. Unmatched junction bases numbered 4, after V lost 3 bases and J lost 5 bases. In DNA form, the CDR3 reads TGTGCCAGCAGCTTTATGGGACAGGGGAACAATGAGCAGTTCTTC. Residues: CASSFMGQGNNEQFF.

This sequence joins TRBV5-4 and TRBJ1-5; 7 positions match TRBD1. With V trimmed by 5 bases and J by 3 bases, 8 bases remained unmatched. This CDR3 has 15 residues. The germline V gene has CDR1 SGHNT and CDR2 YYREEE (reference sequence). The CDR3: CASRAGTDLNQPQHF. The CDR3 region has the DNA TGTGCCAGCAGGGCCGGGACAGATCTCAATCAGCCCCAGCATTTT.

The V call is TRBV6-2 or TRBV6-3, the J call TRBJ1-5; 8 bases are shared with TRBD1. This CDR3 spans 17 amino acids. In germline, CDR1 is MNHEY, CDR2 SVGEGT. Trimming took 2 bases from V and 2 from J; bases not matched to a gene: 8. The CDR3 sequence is CASSYKAGGIGNQPQHF. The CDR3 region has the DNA TGTGCCAGCAGTTACAAGGCAGGGGGCATCGGCAATCAGCCCCAGCATTTT.

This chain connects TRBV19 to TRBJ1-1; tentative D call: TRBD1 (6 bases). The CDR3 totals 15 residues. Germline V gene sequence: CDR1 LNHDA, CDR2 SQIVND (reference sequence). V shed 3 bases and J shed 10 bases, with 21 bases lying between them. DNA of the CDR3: TGTGCCAGTAGTATGATGGGGACAAGGTCCAATGGAGCTTTCTTT. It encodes CASSMMGTRSNGAFF.

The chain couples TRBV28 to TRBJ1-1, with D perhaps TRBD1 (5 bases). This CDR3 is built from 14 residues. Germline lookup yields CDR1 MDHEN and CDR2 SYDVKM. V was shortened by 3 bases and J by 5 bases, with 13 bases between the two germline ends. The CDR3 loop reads CASSFHRYKTEAFF. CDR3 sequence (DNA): TGTGCCAGCAGTTTCCACAGGTATAAGACTGAAGCTTTCTTT. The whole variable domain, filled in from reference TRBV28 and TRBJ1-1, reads DVKVTQSSRYLVKRTGEKVFLECVQDMDHENMFWYRQDPGLGLRLIYFSYDVKMKEKGDIPEGYSVSREKKERFSLILESASTNQTSMYLCASSFHRYKTEAFFGQGTRLTVV.

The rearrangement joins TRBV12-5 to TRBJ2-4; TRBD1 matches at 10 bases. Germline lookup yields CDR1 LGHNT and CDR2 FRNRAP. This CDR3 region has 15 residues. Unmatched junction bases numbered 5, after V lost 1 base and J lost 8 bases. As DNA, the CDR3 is TGTGCTAGTGGTTTGGAGACAGGGGGCAGATACATTCAGTACTTC. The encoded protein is CASGLETGGRYIQYF.

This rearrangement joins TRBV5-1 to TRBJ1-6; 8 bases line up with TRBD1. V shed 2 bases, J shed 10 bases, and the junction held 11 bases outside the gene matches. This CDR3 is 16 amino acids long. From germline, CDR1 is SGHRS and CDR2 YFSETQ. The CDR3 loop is CASSLGFGQGGSPLHF. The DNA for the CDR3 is TGCGCCAGCAGCTTAGGGTTCGGACAGGGTGGATCACCCCTCCACTTT.

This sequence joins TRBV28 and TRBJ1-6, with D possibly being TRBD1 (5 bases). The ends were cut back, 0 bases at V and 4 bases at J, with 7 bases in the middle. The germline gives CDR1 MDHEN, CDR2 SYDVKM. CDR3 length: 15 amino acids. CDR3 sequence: CASSLWQGYNSPLHF. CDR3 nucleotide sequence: TGTGCCAGCAGTTTATGGCAGGGATATAATTCACCCCTCCACTTT.

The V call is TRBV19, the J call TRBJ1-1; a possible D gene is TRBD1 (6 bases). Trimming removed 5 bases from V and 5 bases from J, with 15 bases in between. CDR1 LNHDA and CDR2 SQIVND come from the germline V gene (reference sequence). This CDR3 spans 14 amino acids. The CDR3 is CASSPRGGRTEAFF. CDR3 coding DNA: TGTGCCAGTAGTCCCAGGGGCGGGAGAACTGAAGCTTTCTTT.

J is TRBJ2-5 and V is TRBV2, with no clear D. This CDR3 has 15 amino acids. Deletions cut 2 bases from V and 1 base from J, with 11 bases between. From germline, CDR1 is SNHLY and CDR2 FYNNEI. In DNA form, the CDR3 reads TGTGCCAGCAGTGAATTCGGAGTCCCCCAAGAGACCCAGTACTTC. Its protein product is CASSEFGVPQETQYF.

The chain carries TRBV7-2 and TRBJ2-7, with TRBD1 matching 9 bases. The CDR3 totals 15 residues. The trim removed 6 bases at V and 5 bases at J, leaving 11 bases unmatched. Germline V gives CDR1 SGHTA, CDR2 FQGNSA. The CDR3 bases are TGTGCCAGCAGGTTCGGGACAGGGAAAAATAACGAGCAGTACTTC. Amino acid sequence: CASRFGTGKNNEQYF.

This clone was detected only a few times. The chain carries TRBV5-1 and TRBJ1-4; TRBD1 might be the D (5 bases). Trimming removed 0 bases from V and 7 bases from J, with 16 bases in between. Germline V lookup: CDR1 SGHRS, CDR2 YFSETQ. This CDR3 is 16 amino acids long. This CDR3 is CASSLVTPDRGEKLFF. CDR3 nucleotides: TGCGCCAGCAGCTTGGTGACCCCGGATAGGGGTGAAAAACTGTTTTTT.

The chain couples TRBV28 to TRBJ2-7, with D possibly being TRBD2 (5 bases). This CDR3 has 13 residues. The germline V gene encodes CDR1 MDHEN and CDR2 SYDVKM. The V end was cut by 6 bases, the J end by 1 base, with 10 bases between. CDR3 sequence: CASRLGNSYEQYF. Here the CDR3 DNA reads TGTGCCAGCAGACTCGGGAATTCCTACGAGCAGTACTTC.

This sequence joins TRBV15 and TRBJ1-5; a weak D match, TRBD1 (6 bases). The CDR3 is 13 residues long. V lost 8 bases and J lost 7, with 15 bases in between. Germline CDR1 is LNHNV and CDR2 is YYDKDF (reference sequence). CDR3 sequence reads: CATATGPFQPQHF. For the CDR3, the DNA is TGTGCCACCGCGACAGGTCCCTTCCAGCCCCAGCATTTT.

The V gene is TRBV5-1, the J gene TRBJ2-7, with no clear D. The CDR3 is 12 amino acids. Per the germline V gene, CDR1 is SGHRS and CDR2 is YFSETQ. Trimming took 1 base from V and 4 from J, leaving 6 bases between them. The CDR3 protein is CASSLSQYEQYF. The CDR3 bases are TGCGCCAGCAGCTTGTCCCAATACGAGCAGTACTTC.

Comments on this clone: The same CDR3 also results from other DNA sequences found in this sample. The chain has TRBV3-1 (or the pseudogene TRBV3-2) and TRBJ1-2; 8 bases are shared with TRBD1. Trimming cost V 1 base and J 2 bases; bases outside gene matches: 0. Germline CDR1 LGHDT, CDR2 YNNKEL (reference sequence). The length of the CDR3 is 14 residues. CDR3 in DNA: TGTGCCAGCAGCCAAGGACAGGGGAACTATGGCTACACCTTC. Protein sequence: CASSQGQGNYGYTF.

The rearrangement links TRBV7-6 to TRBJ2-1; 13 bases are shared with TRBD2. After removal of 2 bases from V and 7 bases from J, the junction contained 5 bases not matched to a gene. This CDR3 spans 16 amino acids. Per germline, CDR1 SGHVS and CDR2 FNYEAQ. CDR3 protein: CASSLPGLAGINEQFF. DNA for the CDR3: TGTGCCAGCAGCTTACCGGGACTAGCGGGAATAAATGAGCAGTTCTTC.

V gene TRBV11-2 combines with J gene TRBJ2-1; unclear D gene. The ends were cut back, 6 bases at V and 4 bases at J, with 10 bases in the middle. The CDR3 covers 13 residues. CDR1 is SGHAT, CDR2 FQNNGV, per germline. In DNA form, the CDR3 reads TGTGCCAGCAGATGGGCTTTTTACAATGAGCAGTTCTTC. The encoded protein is CASRWAFYNEQFF.

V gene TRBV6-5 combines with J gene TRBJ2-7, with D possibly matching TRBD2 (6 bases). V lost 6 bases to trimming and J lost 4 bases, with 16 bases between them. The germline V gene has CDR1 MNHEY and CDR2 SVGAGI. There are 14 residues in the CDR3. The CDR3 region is CASRRESGLYEQYF. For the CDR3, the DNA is TGTGCCAGCAGACGGGAGTCCGGACTTTACGAGCAGTACTTC.

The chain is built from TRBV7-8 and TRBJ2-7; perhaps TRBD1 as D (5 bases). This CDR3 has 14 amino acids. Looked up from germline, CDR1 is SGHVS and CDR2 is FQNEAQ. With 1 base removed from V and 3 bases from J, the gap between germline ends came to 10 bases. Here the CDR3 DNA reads TGTGCCAGCAGCTTAGGGACAAGACTCTACGAGCAGTACTTC. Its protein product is CASSLGTRLYEQYF.

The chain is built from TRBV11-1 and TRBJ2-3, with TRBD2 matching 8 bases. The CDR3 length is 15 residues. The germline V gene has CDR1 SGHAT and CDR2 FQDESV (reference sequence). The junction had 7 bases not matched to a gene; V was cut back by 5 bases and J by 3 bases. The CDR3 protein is CASSPSGGWTDTQYF. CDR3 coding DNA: TGTGCCAGCAGCCCTTCGGGGGGGTGGACAGATACGCAGTATTTT.